This paragraph covers one T cell receptor beta chain sequence. V gave up 2 bases and J gave up 2 bases; unmatched junction bases: 6. Per the germline V gene, CDR1 is SGHTA and CDR2 is FQGNSA. There are 15 residues in the CDR3. The data belong to a study of T-cell reconstitution after alpha-beta-depleted transplantation in children. It was with unique molecular identifiers that the TCRbeta library was prepared. TCRdb ran MiXCR on the PCR reads and lists one entry per CDR3 protein. The table records roughly 500,000 distinct CDR3 sequences, approximately 32% of them present only once. This receptor was taken from a human donor who donated a stem cell graft to a child with aplastic anemia. The genes are TRBV7-2 and TRBJ2-7; 7 bases match TRBD1. Specimen: PBMCs from the stem cell graft donor, collected from the stem cell graft. The CDR3 bases are TGTGCCAGCAGCTTATCAGAGGGGGCCCCCTACGAGCAGTACTTC. It codes for CASSLSEGAPYEQYF.